The 10 T cell receptor beta chains below were found in one sample sequenced in a study of blood T cells in healthy people across ages. Sample-barcoded 5' priming and a J-beta primer mix drove a second PCR of roughly 6 to 12 cycles. TCRdb passed the 5' RACE reads through MiXCR, listing each CDR3 protein once. Altogether around 1.5 million distinct CDR3 sequences are present, around 59% being singletons, with the ten largest covering approximately 7%. Sequenced input: blood. All receptors derive from a man aged 18 to 29 in good health.

V gene TRBV20-1 combines with J gene TRBJ2-1; 15 nucleotides align to TRBD2. Trimming removed 3 bases from V and 1 base from J; junction bases left unmatched: 4. This CDR3 is 17 amino acids long. Germline V gene lookup returns CDR1 DFQATT and CDR2 SNEGSKA (reference sequence). CDR3 sequence reads: CSASGLAGGPSYNEQFF. The CDR3 nucleotides are TGCAGTGCTAGTGGACTAGCGGGGGGGCCTTCCTACAATGAGCAGTTCTTC.

The chain has TRBV6-5 and TRBJ1-2; no clear D gene. Germline-derived CDR1 and CDR2 are MNHEY and SVGAGI. CDR3 length equals 15 residues. Trimming stripped 0 bases from V and 2 bases from J, with 10 bases between. CDR3 residues: CASSYSNPRNYGYTF. In nucleotides, the CDR3 is TGTGCCAGCAGTTACTCGAACCCACGGAACTATGGCTACACCTTC.

The CDR3, as DNA: TGTGCCAGTAGTATGTTGACTGCAGATCAGCCCCAGCATTTT. Residues: CASSMLTADQPQHF. The chain has TRBV19 and TRBJ1-5; D remains ambiguous. Trimming left V 3 bases short and J 5 bases short, with 11 bases between. Per germline, CDR1 LNHDA and CDR2 SQIVND (reference sequence). The CDR3 is 14 residues long. Based on the CDR3 plus reference TRBV19 and TRBJ1-5, the full variable domain is DGGITQSPKYLFRKEGQNVTLSCEQNLNHDAMYWYRQDPGQGLRLIYYSQIVNDFQKGDIAEGYSVSREKKESFPLTVTSAQKNPTAFYLCASSMLTADQPQHFGDGTRLSIL.

The V gene is TRBV6-2 or TRBV6-3, the J gene TRBJ1-4, with a possible D match to TRBD1 (5 bases). CDR1 is MNHEY and CDR2 is SVGEGT in the germline V gene. Trimming took off 2 bases at V and 8 bases at J, with 15 bases between the two ends. This CDR3 contains 15 residues. The CDR3 DNA is TGTGCCAGCAGTTACGAGGGGAGCCCATACGAAAAACTGTTTTTT. Its protein is CASSYEGSPYEKLFF.

The chain joins TRBV27 to TRBJ2-3; TRBD1 might be the D (5 bases). The germline CDR1 and CDR2 sequences are MNHEY and SMNVEV (reference sequence). The CDR3 loop spans 15 amino acids. V shed 3 bases and J shed 2 bases, with 12 bases lying between them. CDR3 DNA sequence: TGTGCCAGCAGTTTCGGACCAGGGAACACAGATACGCAGTATTTT. Translating gives CASSFGPGNTDTQYF.

The rearrangement joins TRBV13 to TRBJ2-1; perhaps TRBD2 as D (5 bases). The CDR3 has 15 residues. V dropped 8 bases and J dropped 0 bases, with 14 bases sitting between them. Germline CDR1 PRHDT, CDR2 FYEKMQ (reference sequence). The CDR3 region has the DNA TGTGCCAGCGGGAGTTTCATCGGCTCCTACAATGAGCAGTTCTTC. Its translation is CASGSFIGSYNEQFF.

The CDR3 region is CASSQVGSSYGYTF. In DNA form, the CDR3 reads TGCGCCAGCAGCCAAGTCGGCAGTTCCTATGGCTACACCTTC. This chain links TRBV4-1 with TRBJ1-2; D ambiguous. Trimming took off 1 base at V and 4 bases at J, with 10 bases between the two ends. The CDR3 runs 14 residues. Germline lookup yields CDR1 MGHRA and CDR2 YSYEKL.

This chain uses TRBV20-1 with TRBJ2-5; no reliable D call. The better agreement between TRBJ2-7 and the DNA end casts doubt on the J call. The CDR3 contains 12 residues. Germline lookup yields CDR1 DFQATT and CDR2 SNEGSKA (reference sequence). The DNA of the CDR3 is TGCAGTGCTAAATGGGCAGACTACGAGCAGTACTTC. Amino acid sequence: CSAKWADYEQYF.

This clonotype was seen only a few times. The chain links TRBV4-3 to TRBJ2-6; D call uncertain. The CDR3 totals 16 residues. The V gene lost 0 bases and the J gene lost 0 bases, with 6 bases spanning the gap. Germline values: CDR1 LGHNA, CDR2 YSLEER. This chain's CDR3 is CASSQDSTSGANVLTF. The CDR3 DNA follows: TGCGCCAGCAGCCAAGATTCGACCTCTGGGGCCAACGTCCTGACTTTC.

The V and J genes are TRBV11-2 and TRBJ1-2; D not certain. V was cut by 0 bases and J by 0 bases, with 11 bases left in between. CDR3 length: 16 residues. Germline CDR1 SGHAT, CDR2 FQNNGV. CDR3: CASSLEADPANYGYTF. In DNA, the CDR3 is TGTGCCAGCAGCTTAGAGGCGGATCCAGCTAACTATGGCTACACCTTC.